The 21 T cell receptor beta chains presented below share a single source sample, sequenced in a study of blood T cell repertoires in COVID-19. Produced via immunoSEQ multiplex PCR; TCRdb's table is partial and in-frame only. The sample has about 160,000 clones; around 86% are singletons. The sequencing sample was made of peripheral blood. The source of these receptors is an elderly man with acute or convalescent COVID-19.

This chain uses TRBV27 with TRBJ2-1; 9 bases match TRBD2. Germline V gene lookup returns CDR1 MNHEY and CDR2 SMNVEV (reference sequence). The CDR3 sequence is 16 residues long. V was clipped by 5 bases and J by 2 bases; unmatched bases: 7. For the CDR3, the DNA is TGTGCCAGCAGTCCGCTGTCTAGCGGGGCCTACAATGAGCAGTTCTTC. It is translated as CASSPLSSGAYNEQFF.

The chain employs TRBV4-1 and TRBJ2-2; D is unclear. Deletions cut 2 bases from V and 3 bases from J, with 4 bases between. The CDR3 sequence is 13 residues long. Germline assignment: CDR1 MGHRA and CDR2 YSYEKL. CDR3 in DNA: TGCGCCAGCAGCCAAACTTACACCGGGGAGCTGTTTTTT. Its translation: CASSQTYTGELFF.

This chain joins TRBV7-2 and TRBJ2-3; TRBD1 might be the D (7 bases). CDR1 is SGHTA, CDR2 FQGNSA, per germline. The V gene lost 5 bases and the J gene lost 2 bases, with 20 bases spanning the gap. This CDR3 is built from 17 residues. The CDR3 sequence: CASSTQKGGQNTDTQYF. CDR3 DNA sequence: TGTGCCAGCAGCACCCAAAAGGGGGGACAGAACACAGATACGCAGTATTTT.

The rearrangement joins TRBV5-1 to TRBJ2-1, with 12 bases fitting TRBD2. The CDR3 runs 15 residues. In germline, CDR1 is SGHRS, CDR2 YFSETQ. V shed 4 bases, J shed 5 bases, and the junction held 4 bases outside the gene matches. This CDR3 is CASSEGTSGHNEQFF. The CDR3 nucleotides are TGCGCCAGCAGCGAGGGGACTAGCGGGCACAATGAGCAGTTCTTC. The full variable domain, rest sourced from reference TRBV5-1 and TRBJ2-1, is KAGVTQTPRYLIKTRGQQVTLSCSPISGHRSVSWYQQTPGQGLQFLFEYFSETQRNKGNFPGRFSGRQFSNSRSEMNVSTLELGDSALYLCASSEGTSGHNEQFFGPGTRLTVL.

DNA of the CDR3: TGTGCTAGCGGACGGGAAAACACTGAAGCTTTCTTT. This sequence encodes CASGRENTEAFF. The chain uses TRBV12-5 and TRBJ1-1; D not resolved. The CDR3 runs to 12 residues. Germline V gene data show CDR1 as LGHNT and CDR2 as FRNRAP. Trimming took 9 bases from V and 2 from J, leaving 10 bases between them.

The CDR3 spells CASSFAMNTEAFF. The CDR3 nucleotides are TGTGCCAGCAGTTTCGCTATGAACACTGAAGCTTTCTTT. The rearrangement joins TRBV12-3 or TRBV12-4 to TRBJ1-1; D not resolved. V shed 3 bases and J shed 0 bases, with 5 bases lying between them. The CDR3 length is 13 residues.

Notes on this clone: Other DNA sequences in the sample encode the same CDR3. This sequence joins TRBV5-1 and TRBJ2-1; D might be TRBD1 (5 bases). This CDR3 has 15 residues. Trimming took 4 bases from V and 0 from J, leaving 11 bases between them. Germline V gene data show CDR1 as SGHRS and CDR2 as YFSETQ. This CDR3 is CASSLTGSSYNEQFF. The CDR3 bases are TGCGCCAGCAGCCTAACAGGCAGCTCCTACAATGAGCAGTTCTTC.

The chain combines TRBV7-3 with TRBJ1-6; D gene uncertain. The ends were cut back, 5 bases at V and 7 bases at J, with 9 bases in the middle. Germline-derived CDR1 and CDR2 are SGHTA and FQGTGA. This CDR3 has 13 residues. CDR3 in amino acids: CASSPYANSPLHF. The CDR3 region has the DNA TGTGCCAGCAGCCCGTATGCGAATTCACCCCTCCACTTT.

The rearrangement links TRBV24-1 to TRBJ1-4; no clear D. V lost 2 bases and J 7 bases, leaving 10 bases between the germline ends. CDR1 KGHDR and CDR2 SFDVKD come from the germline V gene. The CDR3 sequence is 14 residues long. The CDR3 bases are TGTGCCACCAGTGATTCCCAGGAGGTTGAAAAACTGTTTTTT. It specifies CATSDSQEVEKLFF.

The table lists this clone with a count of one. V usage is TRBV10-2 and J usage is TRBJ2-7, with TRBD2 identical over 9 bases. Germline loops: CDR1 WSHSY, CDR2 SAAADI. Unmatched junction bases numbered 6, after V lost 5 bases and J lost 1 base. The CDR3 loop spans 15 amino acids. The chain's CDR3 is CASSYTSGSSYEQYF. CDR3 in DNA: TGCGCCAGCAGTTATACTAGCGGGTCTTCCTACGAGCAGTACTTC.

The rearrangement joins TRBV7-8 to TRBJ2-3; 12 bases map to TRBD2. Trimming cost V 5 bases and J 0 bases; bases outside gene matches: 6. The V gene's germline CDR1 is SGHVS and CDR2 FQNEAQ. The CDR3 is made up of 17 amino acids. CDR3 in DNA: TGTGCCAGCAGCAAACTAGCGGGGGGCTCTAGCACAGATACGCAGTATTTT. This sequence encodes CASSKLAGGSSTDTQYF.

This clone was found once. This rearrangement joins TRBV28 to TRBJ1-4; tentative D call: TRBD1 (5 bases). The CDR3 covers 13 residues. Germline assignment: CDR1 MDHEN and CDR2 SYDVKM. V was pared by 6 bases and J by 11 bases, with 16 bases between. In DNA form, the CDR3 reads TGTGCCAGCAGATCGGGGGGTTCCGGGAAACTGTTTTTT. Translation gives CASRSGGSGKLFF.

The chain's CDR3 is CASSRQARGATNEKLFF. For the CDR3, the DNA is TGTGCCAGCAGTAGACAGGCCCGGGGGGCAACTAATGAAAAACTGTTTTTT. The genes are TRBV27 and TRBJ1-4, with D perhaps TRBD1 (6 bases). The CDR3 length is 17 residues. Germline V lookup: CDR1 MNHEY, CDR2 SMNVEV (reference sequence). V was clipped by 5 bases and J by 0 bases, with 16 bases between them.

CDR3 residues: CASSTGTAYSPLHF. For the CDR3, the DNA is TGTGCCAGCAGCACCGGGACAGCCTATTCACCCCTCCACTTT. The V and J genes are TRBV21-1 and TRBJ1-6; TRBD1 reflects the table's D call only, with no check against the DNA. TRBV21-1 is a listed pseudogene. The CDR3 extends over 14 amino acids.

The chain couples TRBV6-5 to TRBJ1-5; possibly TRBD1 for D (5 bases). Germline V lookup: CDR1 MNHEY, CDR2 SVGAGI. The V end lost 0 bases, the J end lost 9 bases, and 12 bases lay between the germline ends. CDR3 length equals 14 residues. CDR3 residues: CASSYSTGTTPQHF. The CDR3 region has the DNA TGTGCCAGCAGTTACTCAACAGGCACTACGCCCCAGCATTTT.

V usage is TRBV24-1 and J usage is TRBJ2-5, with 8 positions matching TRBD1. From germline, CDR1 is KGHDR and CDR2 SFDVKD. This CDR3 has 14 residues. J was trimmed by 7 bases and V by 4 bases; bases with no gene match: 7. The chain's CDR3 is CATSDPDRGVTQYF. The CDR3 DNA is TGTGCCACCAGTGACCCAGACAGGGGTGTGACCCAGTACTTC.

This rearrangement joins TRBV3-1 (or the pseudogene TRBV3-2) to TRBJ1-2, with TRBD1 identical over 8 bases. The CDR3 is 16 residues long. Germline CDR1 is LGHDT and CDR2 is YNNKEL (reference sequence). Trimming cost V 4 bases and J 8 bases; bases outside gene matches: 15. The DNA of the CDR3 is TGTGCCAGCAGCCTGACAGGGGCCCTACCTCGGGAGGGCTACACCTTC. Translated, it gives CASSLTGALPREGYTF.

The genes are TRBV24-1 and TRBJ2-1; 11 bases agree with TRBD2. There are 14 residues in the CDR3. Germline CDR1 is KGHDR and CDR2 is SFDVKD. The J segment lost 10 bases and the V segment lost 4 bases, leaving 5 bases of the junction unmatched. As DNA, the CDR3 is TGTGCCACCAGTGAACCTAGCGGGAGGAGCGAGCAGTTCTTC. Translating it yields CATSEPSGRSEQFF.

The genes are TRBV3-1 (or the pseudogene TRBV3-2) and TRBJ1-1, with D perhaps matching TRBD1 (6 bases). V was pared by 4 bases and J by 4 bases, with 7 bases between. This CDR3 contains 12 residues. CDR1 and CDR2 (germline): LGHDT, YNNKEL (reference sequence). Written as DNA, the CDR3 is TGTGCCAGCAGCCCGACAGGCACTGAAGCTTTCTTT. It is translated as CASSPTGTEAFF.

V gene TRBV18 combines with J gene TRBJ2-1; no reliable D call. The CDR3 runs to 15 residues. The germline CDR1 and CDR2 sequences are KGHSH and LQKENI. The V and J ends lost 0 bases and 0 bases respectively, with 6 bases between them. The CDR3 region has the DNA TGTGCCAGCTCACCACCAAACTACTCCTACAATGAGCAGTTCTTC. It is translated as CASSPPNYSYNEQFF.

The rearrangement links TRBV5-6 to TRBJ2-5, with D possibly TRBD2 on 7 matching bases. The V end lost 4 bases, the J end lost 4 bases, and 14 bases lay between the germline ends. Germline CDR1 and CDR2: SGHDT and YYEEEE. CDR3 length equals 14 residues. The CDR3, as DNA: TGTGCCAGCAGCCAACAGGGAGGGGGAGAGACCCAGTACTTC. Amino acids: CASSQQGGGETQYF.